One sample yielded the 17 T cell receptor beta chains listed below, sequenced in a study of shared clonotypes between healthy human individuals. Repertoires were generated with immunoSEQ multiplex PCR, while TCRdb's copy carries only in-frame clones and drops some. The sample carries a few million clones, approximately 92% recorded once. The specimen was naive CD4+ T cells sorted from blood. Subset in this sample: CD45RA+ positively selected. The receptors derive from a man younger than 30 in good health.

This clone has a single count. The chain carries TRBV19 and TRBJ1-1; D gene unclear. In germline, CDR1 is LNHDA, CDR2 SQIVND (reference sequence). V was trimmed by 6 bases and J by 11 bases, leaving 19 bases between them. The CDR3 has 13 amino acids. CDR3 loop: CASSLDPGLAAFF. CDR3 DNA sequence: TGTGCCAGTAGCCTCGACCCCGGATTGGCGGCTTTCTTT.

About this clone: Because it lacks the conserved phenylalanine or tryptophan at the end, this CDR3 is likely a read error. V usage is TRBV2 and J usage is TRBJ2-7; D is possibly TRBD2 (5 bases). This CDR3 spans 14 amino acids. Germline V gene data show CDR1 as SNHLY and CDR2 as FYNNEI. V was shortened by 2 bases and J by 2 bases, with 10 bases between the two germline ends. DNA of the CDR3: TGTGCCAGCAGTGAAACGGAGGTTGCCTACGAGCAGTACCTC. The encoded protein is CASSETEVAYEQYL.

The CDR3 region has the DNA TGTGCCAGCACCCCAACAGGGCTGAACATTCAGTACTTC. Protein sequence: CASTPTGLNIQYF. The V and J genes are TRBV6-6 and TRBJ2-4; D may be TRBD1 (6 bases). Per the germline V gene, CDR1 is MNHNY and CDR2 is SVGAGI (reference sequence). Trimming pared 7 bases from V and 7 bases from J, leaving 14 bases between. This CDR3 comprises 13 residues.

The gene calls are TRBV7-9 and TRBJ2-6, with D perhaps assigned TRBD1 or TRBD2 (5 bases each). CDR1 is SEHNR, CDR2 FQNEAQ, per germline (reference sequence). V shed 5 bases and J shed 1 base, with 9 bases lying between them. The CDR3 has 15 residues. CDR3 DNA sequence: TGTGCCAGCAGCGCTGAGGGGTCTGGGGCCAACGTCCTGACTTTC. Translating it yields CASSAEGSGANVLTF. Combining the CDR3 with reference TRBV7-9 and TRBJ2-6 gives the whole variable domain DTGVSQNPRHKITKRGQNVTFRCDPISEHNRLYWYRQTLGQGPEFLTYFQNEAQLEKSRLLSDRFSAERPKGSFSTLEIQRTEQGDSAMYLCASSAEGSGANVLTFGAGSRLTVL.

The V call is TRBV5-6, the J call TRBJ2-7, with 7 positions matching TRBD1. The ends lost 6 bases at V and 0 bases at J; junction bases unmatched: 6. Germline V gene data show CDR1 as SGHDT and CDR2 as YYEEEE. There are 14 residues in the CDR3. CDR3 DNA sequence: TGTGCCAGCACCGAGAGGGGGCTCTCCTACGAGCAGTACTTC. It yields the protein CASTERGLSYEQYF.

To note about this clone: Distinct nucleotide sequences in the sample also encode this CDR3. This sequence joins TRBV30 and TRBJ1-2; 8 bases map to TRBD1. Germline lookup yields CDR1 GTSNPN and CDR2 SVGIG (reference sequence). V lost 4 bases, J lost 3 bases, and 7 bases stayed unmatched. The CDR3 runs 14 residues. This chain's CDR3 is CAWTRDRGDYGYTF. Here the CDR3 DNA reads TGTGCCTGGACCCGAGACAGGGGTGACTATGGCTACACCTTC.

The CDR3: CATSRDLPGAGDTEAFF. The CDR3 nucleotides are TGTGCCACCAGCAGAGACCTACCCGGGGCCGGGGACACTGAAGCTTTCTTT. The chain carries TRBV15 and TRBJ1-1, with D possibly TRBD1 on 5 matching bases. CDR1 and CDR2 (germline): LNHNV, YYDKDF (reference sequence). The CDR3 spans 17 residues. V dropped 0 bases and J dropped 3 bases, with 17 bases sitting between them.

The chain links TRBV2 to TRBJ2-3, with TRBD1 as a possible D gene (6 bases). There are 13 residues in the CDR3. Germline V CDR1 and CDR2: SNHLY, FYNNEI. Trimming shortened V by 7 bases and J by 4 bases, and 12 bases separated the two germline ends. In nucleotides, the CDR3 is TGTGCCAGCAATGCACAGGGTTCAGATACGCAGTATTTT. Translation gives CASNAQGSDTQYF.

Here the CDR3 DNA reads TGTGCCACCTCCCAACAGGTGTCCTCCTACAATGAGCAGTTCTTC. Its translation: CATSQQVSSYNEQFF. The V call is TRBV2, the J call TRBJ2-1, with D possibly being TRBD1 (5 bases). The CDR3 totals 15 residues. The germline CDR1 and CDR2 sequences are SNHLY and FYNNEI. V was cut by 10 bases and J by 0 bases, with 16 bases left in between.

The rearrangement uses TRBV9 and TRBJ2-2; 12 positions match TRBD2. The CDR3 is 18 residues long. Germline lookup yields CDR1 SGDLS and CDR2 YYNGEE. V lost 1 base, J lost 4 bases, and 8 bases stayed unmatched. The CDR3 reads CASSVTTSGRMSTGELFF. CDR3 DNA sequence: TGTGCCAGCAGCGTAACTACTAGCGGGAGGATGAGCACCGGGGAGCTGTTTTTT. The variable domain in full, completed from reference TRBV9 and TRBJ2-2, reads DSGVTQTPKHLITATGQRVTLRCSPRSGDLSVYWYQQSLDQGLQFLIQYYNGEERAKGNILERFSAQQFPDLHSELNLSSLELGDSALYFCASSVTTSGRMSTGELFFGEGSRLTVL.

The rearrangement links TRBV19 to TRBJ2-3; the match to TRBD1 covers 9 bases. CDR1 LNHDA and CDR2 SQIVND come from the germline V gene (reference sequence). This CDR3 contains 17 residues. The V and J ends lost 5 bases and 5 bases, in that order; junction bases with no gene match: 14. The CDR3 DNA is TGTGCCAGTAGTTCCCCACCGGGACAGGGAGTAGGAGATACGCAGTATTTT. Residues: CASSSPPGQGVGDTQYF.

The V call is TRBV30, the J call TRBJ1-3; weak D call: TRBD1 (5 bases). Germline assignment: CDR1 GTSNPN and CDR2 SVGIG (reference sequence). The CDR3 totals 14 residues. V lost 2 bases and J 9 bases, leaving 17 bases between the germline ends. Written as DNA, the CDR3 is TGTGCCTGGAGTCCAGGGAATCCGTATTCCACCATATATTTT. It yields the protein CAWSPGNPYSTIYF.

In regard to this clone: Different DNA sequences within this sample yield the same CDR3. This chain uses TRBV10-3 with TRBJ1-1; D call uncertain. The germline V gene has CDR1 ENHRY and CDR2 SYGVKD. The germline V and J ends were trimmed by 4 bases and 0 bases, with 9 bases remaining between them. The CDR3 is 14 residues long. CDR3 in DNA: TGTGCCATCAGTGTGGGGAGAATGAACACTGAAGCTTTCTTT. It encodes CAISVGRMNTEAFF.

As for this clone: The sample carries other DNA sequences with the same CDR3. The chain has TRBV7-2 and TRBJ2-1; no definite D call. Trimming stripped 0 bases from V and 9 bases from J, with 3 bases between. CDR1 SGHTA and CDR2 FQGNSA come from the germline V gene. This CDR3 region has 11 residues. The CDR3 protein is CASSLAVEQFF. In nucleotides, the CDR3 is TGTGCCAGCAGCTTAGCCGTTGAGCAGTTCTTC.

This chain joins TRBV11-2 and TRBJ2-7; D is possibly TRBD2 (5 bases). Germline CDR1 reads SGHAT; CDR2 reads FQNNGV. Trimming left V 3 bases short and J 0 bases short, with 15 bases between. CDR3 length: 16 amino acids. The CDR3 sequence: CASSLRLREPSYEQYF. CDR3 in DNA: TGTGCCAGCAGCTTGAGGTTAAGGGAGCCCTCCTACGAGCAGTACTTC.

This chain links TRBV6-5 with TRBJ2-6, with unresolved D. This CDR3 spans 15 amino acids. CDR1 and CDR2 (germline): MNHEY, SVGAGI. V was cut by 6 bases and J by 2 bases, with 11 bases left in between. DNA for the CDR3: TGTGCCAGCAGCGAAACAAAGCCTGGGGCCAACGTCCTGACTTTC. This gives the protein CASSETKPGANVLTF.

This chain uses TRBV2 with TRBJ2-7; D is undetermined. CDR3 length: 12 amino acids. The germline V and J ends were trimmed by 5 bases and 3 bases, with 8 bases remaining between them. From germline, CDR1 is SNHLY and CDR2 FYNNEI. The CDR3 DNA sequence: TGTGCCAGCAGTTCCGACGGCTACGAGCAGTACTTC. Protein product: CASSSDGYEQYF. Using reference TRBV2 and TRBJ2-7 for the parts outside the CDR3, the full variable domain is EPEVTQTPSHQVTQMGQEVILRCVPISNHLYFYWYRQILGQKVEFLVSFYNNEISEKSEIFDDQFSVERPDGSNFTLKIRSTKLEDSAMYFCASSSDGYEQYFGPGTRLTVT.